Given below is one T cell receptor (beta chain) in context. Its cognate antigen is unknown. A read error may explain this, as a much larger clone is one base away. Time point specified: newly diagnosed GD, antithyroid drugs for less than 3 months. PBMC-extracted RNA yielded the TCR library. CDR1 is LNHNV and CDR2 is YYDKDF in the germline V gene (reference sequence). This CDR3 comprises 16 residues. The V end lost 0 bases, the J end lost 4 bases, and 13 bases lay between the germline ends. The authors built TCR beta libraries using iRepertoire HTBI primers and Arm-PCR of CDR3 regions. TCRdb fed the multiplex PCR reads into MiXCR, producing one record per CDR3 protein. The table lists 350,000 to 500,000 distinct CDR3 sequences, roughly 15% of them singletons, with about 23% in the top ten. The data are from a study of regulatory T cells in long-lasting Graves disease. Study-level points and caveats: Among persistent patients, a larger number of public clonotypes were shared (around 3,000) than among newly diagnosed patients (roughly 1,000). Relative to newly diagnosed Graves' patients, persistent ones had lower TCR diversity.

These data also featured in a second study, about T cells in Graves' hyperthyroidism and ophthalmopathy.

The specimen comprised peripheral blood mononuclear cells (PBMCs), sampled at new diagnosis, from a patient treated with antithyroid drugs. The chain combines TRBV15 with TRBJ1-5; D unresolved. The TCR comes from a woman younger than 35 with Graves disease. This CDR3 is CATSRDGGIGNQPQHF. Written as DNA, the CDR3 is TGTGCCACCAGCAGAGATGGCGGGATAGGAAATCAGCCCCAGCATTTT.